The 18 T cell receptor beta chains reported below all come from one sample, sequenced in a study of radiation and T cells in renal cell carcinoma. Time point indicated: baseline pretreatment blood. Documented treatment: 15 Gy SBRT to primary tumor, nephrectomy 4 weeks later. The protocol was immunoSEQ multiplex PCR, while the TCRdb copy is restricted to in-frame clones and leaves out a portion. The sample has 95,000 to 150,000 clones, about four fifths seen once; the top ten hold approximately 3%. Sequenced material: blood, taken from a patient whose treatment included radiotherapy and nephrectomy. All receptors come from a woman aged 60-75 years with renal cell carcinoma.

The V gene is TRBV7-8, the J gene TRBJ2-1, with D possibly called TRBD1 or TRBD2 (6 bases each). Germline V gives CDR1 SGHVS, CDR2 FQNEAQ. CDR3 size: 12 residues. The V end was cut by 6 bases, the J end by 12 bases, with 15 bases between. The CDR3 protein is CASSKTWGAQFF. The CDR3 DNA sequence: TGTGCCAGCAGTAAGACCTGGGGGGCGCAGTTCTTC.

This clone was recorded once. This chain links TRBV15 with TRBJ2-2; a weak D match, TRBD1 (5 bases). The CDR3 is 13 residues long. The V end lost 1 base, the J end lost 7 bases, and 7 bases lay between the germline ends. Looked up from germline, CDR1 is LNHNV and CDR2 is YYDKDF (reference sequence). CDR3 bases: TGTGCCACCAGCAGAGCCGACAGCGGGGAGCTGTTTTTT. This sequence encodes CATSRADSGELFF.

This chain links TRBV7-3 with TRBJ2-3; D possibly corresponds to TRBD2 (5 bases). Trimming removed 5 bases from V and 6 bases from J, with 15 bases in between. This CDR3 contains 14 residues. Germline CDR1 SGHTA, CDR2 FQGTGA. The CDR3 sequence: CASSQAGLPDTQYF. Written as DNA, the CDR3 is TGTGCCAGCAGCCAAGCCGGACTGCCTGATACGCAGTATTTT.

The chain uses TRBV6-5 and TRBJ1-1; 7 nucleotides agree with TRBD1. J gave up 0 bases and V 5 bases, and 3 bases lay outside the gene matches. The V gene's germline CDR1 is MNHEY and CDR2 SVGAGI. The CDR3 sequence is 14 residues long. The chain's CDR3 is CASSPGQLNTEAFF. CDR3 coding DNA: TGTGCCAGCAGTCCGGGACAGCTGAACACTGAAGCTTTCTTT.

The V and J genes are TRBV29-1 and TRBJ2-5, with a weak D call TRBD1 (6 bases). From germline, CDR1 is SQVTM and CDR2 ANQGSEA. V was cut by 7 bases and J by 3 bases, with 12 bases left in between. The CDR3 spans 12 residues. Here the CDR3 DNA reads TGCAGCGCTGGACAGACAGAAGAGACCCAGTACTTC. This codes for CSAGQTEETQYF.

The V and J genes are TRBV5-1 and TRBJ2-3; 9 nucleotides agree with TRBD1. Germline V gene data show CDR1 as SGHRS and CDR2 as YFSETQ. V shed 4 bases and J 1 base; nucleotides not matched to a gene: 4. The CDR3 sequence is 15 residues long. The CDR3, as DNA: TGCGCCAGCAGCCTAGGGACAGGGCGCACAGATACGCAGTATTTT. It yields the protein CASSLGTGRTDTQYF.

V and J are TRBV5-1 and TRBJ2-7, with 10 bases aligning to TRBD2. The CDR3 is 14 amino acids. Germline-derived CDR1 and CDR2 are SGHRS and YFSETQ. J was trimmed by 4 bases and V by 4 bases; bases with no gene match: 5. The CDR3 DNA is TGCGCCAGCAGCGACCCTAGCGGGAGTTACGAGCAGTACTTC. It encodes CASSDPSGSYEQYF.

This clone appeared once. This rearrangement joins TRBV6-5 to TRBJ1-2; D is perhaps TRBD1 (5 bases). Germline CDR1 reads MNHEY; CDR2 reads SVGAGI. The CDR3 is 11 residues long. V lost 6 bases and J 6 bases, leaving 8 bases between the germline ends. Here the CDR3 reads CASRTDDGYTF. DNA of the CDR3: TGTGCCAGCAGGACAGATGATGGCTACACCTTC.

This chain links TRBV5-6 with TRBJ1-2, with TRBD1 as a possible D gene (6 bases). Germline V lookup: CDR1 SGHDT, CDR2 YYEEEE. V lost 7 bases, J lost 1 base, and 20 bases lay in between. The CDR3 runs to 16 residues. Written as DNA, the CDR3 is TGTGCCAGCGTACTCAGGGGCCCATCCTTTAACTATGGCTACACCTTC. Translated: CASVLRGPSFNYGYTF.

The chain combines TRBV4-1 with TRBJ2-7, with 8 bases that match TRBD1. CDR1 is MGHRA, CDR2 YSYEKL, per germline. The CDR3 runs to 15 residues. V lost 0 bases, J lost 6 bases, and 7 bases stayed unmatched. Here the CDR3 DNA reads TGCGCCAGCAGCCAAGATAGGGGACAGGTGATCGAGCAGTACTTC. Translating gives CASSQDRGQVIEQYF.

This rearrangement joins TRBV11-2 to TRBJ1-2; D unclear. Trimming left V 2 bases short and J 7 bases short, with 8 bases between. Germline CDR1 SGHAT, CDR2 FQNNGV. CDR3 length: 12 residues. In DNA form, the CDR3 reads TGTGCCAGCAGCTTAACAACCGCTGGCTACACCTTC. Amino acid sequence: CASSLTTAGYTF.

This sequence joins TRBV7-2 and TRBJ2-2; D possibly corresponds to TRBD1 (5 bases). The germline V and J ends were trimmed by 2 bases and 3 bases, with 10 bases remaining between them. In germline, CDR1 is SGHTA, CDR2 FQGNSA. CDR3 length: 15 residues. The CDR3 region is CASSLLFRDTGELFF. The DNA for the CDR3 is TGTGCCAGCAGCTTACTCTTCAGGGACACCGGGGAGCTGTTTTTT.

The CDR3 spells CASSLLNKGPQHF. The CDR3 DNA is TGTGCCAGCAGTTTGCTTAACAAGGGGCCCCAGCATTTT. This chain connects TRBV28 to TRBJ1-5; no firm D call. Germline-derived CDR1 and CDR2 are MDHEN and SYDVKM. Between the trimmed V and J ends, which lost 3 bases and 9 bases, there was a span of 12 bases. This CDR3 is 13 amino acids long.

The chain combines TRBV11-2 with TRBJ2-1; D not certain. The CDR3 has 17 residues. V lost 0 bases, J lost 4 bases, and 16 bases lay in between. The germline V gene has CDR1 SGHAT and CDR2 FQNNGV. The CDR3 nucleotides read TGTGCCAGCAGCTTAGATATTTGGGTAGGACCATACAATGAGCAGTTCTTC. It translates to CASSLDIWVGPYNEQFF. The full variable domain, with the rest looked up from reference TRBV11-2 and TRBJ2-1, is EAGVAQSPRYKIIEKRQSVAFWCNPISGHATLYWYQQILGQGPKLLIQFQNNGVVDDSQLPKDRFSAERLKGVDSTLKIQPAKLEDSAVYLCASSLDIWVGPYNEQFFGPGTRLTVL.

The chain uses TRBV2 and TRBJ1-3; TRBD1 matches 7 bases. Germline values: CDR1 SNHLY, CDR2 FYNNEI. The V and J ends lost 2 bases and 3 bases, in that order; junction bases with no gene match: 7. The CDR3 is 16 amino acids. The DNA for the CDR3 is TGTGCCAGCAGTGAAATTCAGACAGGGAGTGGAAACACCATATATTTT. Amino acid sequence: CASSEIQTGSGNTIYF.

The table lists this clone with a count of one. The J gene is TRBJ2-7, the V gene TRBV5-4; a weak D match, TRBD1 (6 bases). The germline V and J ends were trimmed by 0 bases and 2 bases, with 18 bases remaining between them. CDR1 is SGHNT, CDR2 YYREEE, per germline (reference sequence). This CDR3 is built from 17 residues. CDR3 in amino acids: CASSLDTTGRGTYEQYF. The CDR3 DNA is TGTGCCAGCAGCTTGGACACTACCGGCAGGGGCACCTACGAGCAGTACTTC.

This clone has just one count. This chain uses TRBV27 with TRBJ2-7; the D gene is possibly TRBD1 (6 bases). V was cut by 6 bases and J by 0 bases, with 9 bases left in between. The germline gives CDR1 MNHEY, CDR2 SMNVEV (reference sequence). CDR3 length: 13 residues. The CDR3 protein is CASRQGNSYEQYF. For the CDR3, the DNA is TGTGCCAGCAGGCAGGGGAACTCCTACGAGCAGTACTTC.

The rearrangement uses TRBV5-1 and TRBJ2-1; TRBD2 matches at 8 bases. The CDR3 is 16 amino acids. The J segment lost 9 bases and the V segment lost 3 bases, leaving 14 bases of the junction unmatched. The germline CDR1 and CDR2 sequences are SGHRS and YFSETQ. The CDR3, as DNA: TGCGCCAGCAGCTCGGGCCTTAGCGGGGAGGTCGGTGAGCAGTTCTTC. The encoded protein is CASSSGLSGEVGEQFF.